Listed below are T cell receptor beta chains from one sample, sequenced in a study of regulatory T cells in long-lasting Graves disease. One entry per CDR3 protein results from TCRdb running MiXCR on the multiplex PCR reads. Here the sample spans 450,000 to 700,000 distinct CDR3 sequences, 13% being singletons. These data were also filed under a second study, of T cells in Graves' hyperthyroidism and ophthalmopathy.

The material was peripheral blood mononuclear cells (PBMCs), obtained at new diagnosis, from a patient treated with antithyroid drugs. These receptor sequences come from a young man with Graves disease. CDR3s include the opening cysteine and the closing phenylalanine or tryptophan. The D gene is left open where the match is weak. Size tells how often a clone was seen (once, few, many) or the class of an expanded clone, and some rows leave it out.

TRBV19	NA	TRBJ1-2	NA	CASSPSLGDYGYTF	TGTGCCAGTAGTCCCAGTTTAGGTGACTATGGCTACACCTTC
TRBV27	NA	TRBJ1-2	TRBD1	CASRDRDYGYTF	TGTGCCAGTCGCGACAGGGACTATGGCTACACCTTC
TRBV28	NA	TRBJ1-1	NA	CASSTYEGYRRTEAFF	TGTGCCAGCAGTACATACGAGGGGTATCGAAGAACTGAAGCTTTCTTT
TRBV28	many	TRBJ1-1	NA	CASSLFFGENTEAFF	TGTGCCAGCAGTTTATTTTTCGGGGAGAACACTGAAGCTTTCTTT
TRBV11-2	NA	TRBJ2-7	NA	CASNIAGLYEQYF	TGTGCCAGCAACATTGCAGGGCTCTACGAGCAGTACTTC
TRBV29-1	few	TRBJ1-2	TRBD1	CSVERGRDYGYTF	TGCAGCGTTGAGAGGGGGCGTGACTATGGCTACACCTTC
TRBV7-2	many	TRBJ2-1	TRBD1	CASSLRDRIGYNEQFF	TGTGCCAGCAGCTTAAGGGACAGGATCGGGTACAATGAGCAGTTCTTC
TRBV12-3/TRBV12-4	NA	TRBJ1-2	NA	CASTPSRSGYTF	TGTGCCAGCACCCCTTCGAGAAGTGGCTACACCTTC
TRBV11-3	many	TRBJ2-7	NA	CASSLGSLEQYF	TGTGCCAGCAGCTTAGGGTCTCTCGAGCAGTACTTC
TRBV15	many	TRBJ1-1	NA	CATSRDLAGYAFF	TGTGCCACCAGCAGAGATCTGGCAGGGTATGCTTTCTTT
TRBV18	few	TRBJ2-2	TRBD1	CASSPWTGVIAELFF	TGTGCCAGCTCACCTTGGACAGGGGTTATCGCGGAGCTGTTTTTT
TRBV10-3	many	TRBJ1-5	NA	CAISTGNQPQHF	TGTGCCATCAGCACAGGAAACCAGCCCCAGCATTTT
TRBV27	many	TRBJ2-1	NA	CASSLSGALRNEQFF	TGTGCCAGCAGTTTATCGGGGGCGCTTCGCAATGAGCAGTTCTTC
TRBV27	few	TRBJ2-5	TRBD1	CASSLSVRGPETQYF	TGTGCCAGCAGTTTATCGGTCAGGGGGCCGGAGACCCAGTACTTC
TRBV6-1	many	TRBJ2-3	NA	CASSTYSLAKEDTQYF	TGTGCCAGCAGTACCTATTCTCTAGCGAAGGAAGATACGCAGTATTTT
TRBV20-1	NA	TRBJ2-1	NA	CSARDMRSSYNEQFF	TGCAGTGCTAGAGATATGAGGAGCTCCTACAATGAGCAGTTCTTC
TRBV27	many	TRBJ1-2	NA	CASSLGQTLLYGYTF	TGTGCCAGCAGTTTAGGACAGACTCTACTCTATGGCTACACCTTC
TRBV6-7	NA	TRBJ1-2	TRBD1	CASSTQGANGYTF	TGTGCCAGCAGTACACAGGGGGCAAACGGCTACACCTTC
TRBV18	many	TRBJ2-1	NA	CASRRGSGNYNEQFF	TGTGCCAGCCGAAGGGGCAGCGGTAACTACAATGAGCAGTTCTTC
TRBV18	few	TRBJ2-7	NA	CASSPQQGDSYEQYF	TGTGCCAGCTCACCCCAACAAGGGGACTCCTACGAGCAGTACTTC
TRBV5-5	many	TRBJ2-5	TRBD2	CASSWTGGPRETQYF	TGTGCCAGCAGCTGGACGGGGGGGCCGCGAGAGACCCAGTACTTC
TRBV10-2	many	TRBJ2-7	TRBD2	CASRDSGSASYEQYF	TGCGCCAGCAGGGATAGCGGGAGCGCGTCCTACGAGCAGTACTTC
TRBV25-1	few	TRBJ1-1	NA	CASSEVGRGHPGAEAFF	TGTGCCAGCAGTGAGGTGGGCAGGGGCCACCCGGGGGCTGAAGCTTTCTTT
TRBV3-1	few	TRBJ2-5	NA	CASSQEGIAPNRETQYF	TGTGCCAGCAGCCAAGAAGGGATAGCCCCTAACCGGGAGACCCAGTACTTC
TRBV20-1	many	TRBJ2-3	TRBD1	CSATRGRVSSTDTQYF	TGCAGTGCTACCAGGGGGCGGGTCTCTAGCACAGATACGCAGTATTTT
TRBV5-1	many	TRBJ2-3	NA	CASSSHQNTDTQYF	TGCGCCAGCAGCTCCCATCAAAACACAGATACGCAGTATTTT
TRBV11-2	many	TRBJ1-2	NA	CASSLDPRHTYGYTF	TGTGCCAGCAGCTTAGATCCCCGACACACCTATGGCTACACCTTC
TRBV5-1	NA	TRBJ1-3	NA	CVSKDSFSGNTIYF	TGCGTCAGCAAGGACTCCTTCTCTGGAAACACCATATATTTT
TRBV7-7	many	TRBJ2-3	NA	CASSLGQGMTDTQYF	TGTGCCAGCAGCTTAGGCCAGGGGATGACAGATACGCAGTATTTT
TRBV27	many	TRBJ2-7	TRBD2	CASSFRLATSEQYF	TGTGCCAGCAGTTTCAGACTAGCGACGAGCGAGCAGTACTTC
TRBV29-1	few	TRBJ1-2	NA	CSVGGREKDGYTF	TGCAGCGTTGGGGGACGGGAAAAGGATGGCTACACCTTC
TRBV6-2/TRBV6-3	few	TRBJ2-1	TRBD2	CASSPNSGRPYNEQFF	TGTGCCAGCAGTCCCAACAGCGGGAGGCCCTACAATGAGCAGTTCTTC
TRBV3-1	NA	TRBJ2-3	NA	CASSLRGRSTDTQYF	TGTGCCAGCAGCCTGAGGGGGAGGAGCACAGATACGCAGTATTTT
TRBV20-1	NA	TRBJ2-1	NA	CSARLIGAGEQFF	TGCAGTGCTAGACTGATCGGGGCGGGGGAGCAGTTCTTC
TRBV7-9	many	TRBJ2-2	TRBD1	CASSLRRQGAPGELFF	TGTGCCAGCAGCTTGAGGCGACAGGGGGCTCCCGGGGAGCTGTTTTTT
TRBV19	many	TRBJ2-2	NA	CASSITGAVTGELFF	TGTGCCAGTAGTATCACGGGAGCGGTCACCGGGGAGCTGTTTTTT
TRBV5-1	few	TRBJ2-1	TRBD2	CASSLGLAGRLYNEQFF	TGCGCCAGCAGCTTGGGACTAGCGGGTAGGCTTTACAATGAGCAGTTCTTC